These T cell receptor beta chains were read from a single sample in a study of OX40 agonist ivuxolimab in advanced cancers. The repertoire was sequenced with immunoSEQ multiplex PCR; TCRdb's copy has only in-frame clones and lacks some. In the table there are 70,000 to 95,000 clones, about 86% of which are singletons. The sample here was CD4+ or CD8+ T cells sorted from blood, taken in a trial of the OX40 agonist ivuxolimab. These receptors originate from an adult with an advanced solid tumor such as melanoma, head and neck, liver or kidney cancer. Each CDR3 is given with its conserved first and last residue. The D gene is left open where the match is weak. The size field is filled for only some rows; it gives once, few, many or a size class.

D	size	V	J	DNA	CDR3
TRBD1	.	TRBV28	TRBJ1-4	TGTGCCAGCAGGAGACAGGGGGGCACTAATGAAAAACTGTTTTTT	CASRRQGGTNEKLFF
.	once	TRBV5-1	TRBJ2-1	TGCGCCAGCAGCTTGGGATCCTACAATGAGCAGTTCTTC	CASSLGSYNEQFF
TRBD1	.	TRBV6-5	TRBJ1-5	TGTGCCAGCAGCCGGGACAGGGGAAATGGTCAGCCCCAGCATTTT	CASSRDRGNGQPQHF
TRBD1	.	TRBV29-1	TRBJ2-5	TGCAGCGTTGGCCTCACAGGGGGAGAGACCCAGTACTTC	CSVGLTGGETQYF
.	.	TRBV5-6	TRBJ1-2	TGTGCCAGCAGCAGGCCCCGAGGCTACACCTTC	CASSRPRGYTF
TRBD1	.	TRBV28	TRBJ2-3	TGTGCCAGCAGTCTAACCGGACAGGGGCGATCAGATACGCAGTATTTT	CASSLTGQGRSDTQYF
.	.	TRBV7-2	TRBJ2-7	TGTGCCAGCAGCTCTACCCTGGGAATGAGCTCCTACGAGCAGTACTTC	CASSSTLGMSSYEQYF
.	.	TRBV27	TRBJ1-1	TGTGCCAGCAGTTTAAAGGCAGGGCGGGTGGGTACTGAAGCTTTCTTT	CASSLKAGRVGTEAFF
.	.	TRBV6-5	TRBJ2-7	TGTGCCAGCAGTGAATCGTACGAGCAGTACTTC	CASSESYEQYF
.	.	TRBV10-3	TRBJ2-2	TGTGCCATCAGTGGGAGTACGGACACCGGGGAGCTGTTTTTT	CAISGSTDTGELFF
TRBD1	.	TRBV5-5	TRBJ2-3	TGTGCCAGCAGCCCTACAGGGGACACAGATACGCAGTATTTT	CASSPTGDTDTQYF
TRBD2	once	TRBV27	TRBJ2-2	TGTGCCAGCAGTACACTCGGACTAGCGGGAGGTTCCGGGGAGCTGTTTTTT	CASSTLGLAGGSGELFF
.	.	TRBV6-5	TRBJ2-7	TGTGCCAGCAGTGCTACAGGGAGAGAGCAGTACTTC	CASSATGREQYF
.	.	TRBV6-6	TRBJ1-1	TGTGCCAGCAGTACTCATGAGCGGGGAAAAACACTTGAAGCTTTCTTT	CASSTHERGKTLEAFF
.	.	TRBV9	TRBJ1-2	TGTGCCAGCAGCGTAGACGTGGGGAGCTATGGCTACACCTTC	CASSVDVGSYGYTF
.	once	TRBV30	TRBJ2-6	TGTGCCTGGAGCGGGGGCTCTGGGGCCAACGTCCTGACTTTC	CAWSGGSGANVLTF
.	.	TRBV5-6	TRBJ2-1	TGTGCCAGCAGCTTGCTAGCTAGCTCCTACAATGAGCAGTTCTTC	CASSLLASSYNEQFF
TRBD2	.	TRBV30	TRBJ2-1	TGTGCCTGGAGTGACTTGCGGGAGGGCTACAATGAGCAGTTCTTC	CAWSDLREGYNEQFF
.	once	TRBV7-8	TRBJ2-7	TGTGCCAGCAGCTCCTCCCCAGGGAACGAGCAGTACTTC	CASSSSPGNEQYF
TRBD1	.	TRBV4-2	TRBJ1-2	TGTGCCAGCAGCCTTCTCCGGGACAGGGTCGGAGCTAACTATGGCTACACCTTC	CASSLLRDRVGANYGYTF
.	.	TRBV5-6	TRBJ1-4	TGTGCCAGCAGCACGGCCGCAAACTTCCGCGGAAAACTGTTTTTT	CASSTAANFRGKLFF
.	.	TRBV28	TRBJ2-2	TGTGCCAGCAGTTCGGGTGGGGAGCTGTTTTTT	CASSSGGELFF
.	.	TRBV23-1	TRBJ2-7	TGCGCCAGCAGTCCTCGGCCCAGCTCCTACGAGCAGTACTTC	CASSPRPSSYEQYF
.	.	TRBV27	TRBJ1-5	TGTGCCAGCAGTTGGAAGGGCAATCAGCCCCAGCATTTT	CASSWKGNQPQHF